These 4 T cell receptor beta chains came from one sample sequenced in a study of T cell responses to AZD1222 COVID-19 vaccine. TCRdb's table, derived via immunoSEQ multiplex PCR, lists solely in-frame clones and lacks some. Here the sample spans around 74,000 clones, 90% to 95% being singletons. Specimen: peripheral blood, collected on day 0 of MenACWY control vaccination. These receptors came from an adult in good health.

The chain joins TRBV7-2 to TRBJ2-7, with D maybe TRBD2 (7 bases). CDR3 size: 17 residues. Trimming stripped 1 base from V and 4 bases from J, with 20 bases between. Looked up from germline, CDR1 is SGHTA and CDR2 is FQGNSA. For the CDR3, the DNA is TGTGCCAGCAGCTTAGAGTCGGGGGGCTCGGGGACTTACGAGCAGTACTTC. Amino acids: CASSLESGGSGTYEQYF.

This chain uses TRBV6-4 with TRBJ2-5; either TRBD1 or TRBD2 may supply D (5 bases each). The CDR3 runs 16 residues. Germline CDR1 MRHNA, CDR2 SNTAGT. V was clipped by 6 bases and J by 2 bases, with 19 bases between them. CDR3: CASRGPGTESQETQYF. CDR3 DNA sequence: TGTGCCAGCAGGGGACCCGGGACGGAAAGTCAAGAGACCCAGTACTTC.

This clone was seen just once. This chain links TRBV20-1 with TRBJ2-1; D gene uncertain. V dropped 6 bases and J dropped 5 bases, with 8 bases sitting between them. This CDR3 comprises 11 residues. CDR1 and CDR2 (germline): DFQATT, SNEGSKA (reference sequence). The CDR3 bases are TGCAGTGCGGATAGAGACAATGAGCAGTTCTTC. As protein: CSADRDNEQFF.

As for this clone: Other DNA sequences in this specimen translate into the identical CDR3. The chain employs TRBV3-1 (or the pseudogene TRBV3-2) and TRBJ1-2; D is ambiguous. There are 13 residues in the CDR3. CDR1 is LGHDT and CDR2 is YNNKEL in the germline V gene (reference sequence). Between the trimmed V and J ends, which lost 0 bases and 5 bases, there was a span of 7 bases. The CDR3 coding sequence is TGTGCCAGCAGCCAAGAGCGGGGTTATGGCTACACCTTC. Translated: CASSQERGYGYTF.